These 12 T cell receptor beta chains were all obtained from the same sample, sequenced in a study of cytomegalovirus exposure and HLA in healthy donors. Method: immunoSEQ multiplex PCR; TCRdb's copy keeps in-frame clones and lacks some. The sample lists 95,000 to 150,000 clones, nearly 90% seen once, with around 1.1% in the top ten. The sequenced material came from PBMCs. These receptor sequences come from a young woman in good health and CMV-seronegative.

As regards this clone: Other DNA sequences from this sample encode an identical CDR3 as well. This chain uses TRBV28 with TRBJ1-3, with D unresolved. In germline, CDR1 is MDHEN, CDR2 SYDVKM. Trimming removed 6 bases at V and 0 bases at J, with 3 bases between. This CDR3 comprises 12 residues. The CDR3 loop is CASRSSGNTIYF. In nucleotides, the CDR3 is TGTGCCAGCAGGAGCTCTGGAAACACCATATATTTT.

The chain uses TRBV6-1 and TRBJ2-1; D is undetermined. CDR3 length: 12 amino acids. CDR1 and CDR2 from the germline V gene are MNHNS and SASEGT. V was trimmed by 2 bases and J by 6 bases, leaving 5 bases between them. The CDR3 nucleotides read TGTGCCAGCAGTGAACTTAGCAATGAGCAGTTCTTC. Its translation is CASSELSNEQFF.

This clone showed up just once. V and J are TRBV10-3 and TRBJ1-1, with TRBD1 as a possible D gene (5 bases). Trimming removed 3 bases from V and 5 bases from J, with 13 bases in between. The CDR3 runs 14 residues. Germline V gene lookup returns CDR1 ENHRY and CDR2 SYGVKD. The CDR3 spells CAISDWGGGTEAFF. CDR3 nucleotides: TGTGCCATCAGTGACTGGGGGGGAGGGACTGAAGCTTTCTTT.

The V gene is TRBV30, the J gene TRBJ2-3, with a weak D call TRBD2 (6 bases). Trimming stripped 6 bases from V and 4 bases from J, with 17 bases between. This CDR3 is built from 14 residues. Germline V gene lookup returns CDR1 GTSNPN and CDR2 SVGIG (reference sequence). CDR3: CACPGGSGADTQYF. CDR3 coding DNA: TGTGCCTGTCCCGGGGGTAGTGGCGCAGATACGCAGTATTTT.

This clone came up a few times. The chain carries TRBV28 and TRBJ1-2, with 10 nucleotides matching TRBD1. The CDR3 spans 17 residues. The V gene end was trimmed by 3 bases and the J gene end by 4 bases; junction bases not matched to a gene: 11. Germline CDR1 MDHEN, CDR2 SYDVKM. The CDR3 loop is CASSLYETGGGGYGYTF. The CDR3 bases are TGTGCCAGCAGTTTGTATGAGACAGGGGGCGGAGGCTATGGCTACACCTTC.

The genes are TRBV27 and TRBJ2-1; D might be TRBD2 (5 bases). Germline V gene data show CDR1 as MNHEY and CDR2 as SMNVEV (reference sequence). The CDR3 has 16 residues. The V and J ends lost 3 bases and 0 bases respectively, with 12 bases between them. The CDR3 coding sequence is TGTGCCAGCAGTTTGCGGCTAGCAGTCTCCTACAATGAGCAGTTCTTC. Protein product: CASSLRLAVSYNEQFF.

This chain connects TRBV30 to TRBJ2-1; no clear D gene. Germline loops: CDR1 GTSNPN, CDR2 SVGIG (reference sequence). Trimming removed 3 bases from V and 10 bases from J, with 13 bases in between. The CDR3 has 12 amino acids. CDR3 residues: CAWSPGRLEQFF. CDR3 DNA sequence: TGTGCCTGGAGCCCAGGTCGGTTAGAGCAGTTCTTC. Full variable domain (outside the CDR3, taken from reference TRBV30 and TRBJ2-1): SQTIHQWPATLVQPVGSPLSLECTVEGTSNPNLYWYRQAAGRGLQLLFYSVGIGQISSEVPQNLSASRPQDRQFILSSKKLLLSDSGFYLCAWSPGRLEQFFGPGTRLTVL.

The V and J genes are TRBV27 and TRBJ1-5; D gene ambiguous. This CDR3 region has 12 residues. Trimming pared 3 bases from V and 4 bases from J, leaving 4 bases between. Germline V gene lookup returns CDR1 MNHEY and CDR2 SMNVEV (reference sequence). This chain's CDR3 is CASSFPNQPQHF. The DNA for the CDR3 is TGTGCCAGCAGTTTCCCTAATCAGCCCCAGCATTTT.

The chain is built from TRBV7-6 and TRBJ1-1, with D perhaps TRBD1 (5 bases). Germline V gives CDR1 SGHVS, CDR2 FNYEAQ. V was pared by 4 bases and J by 1 base, with 13 bases between. CDR3 size: 15 residues. CDR3 protein: CASSSSGFSNTEAFF. CDR3 DNA: TGTGCCAGCAGCTCCTCAGGGTTCTCGAACACTGAAGCTTTCTTT.

The rearrangement links TRBV30 to TRBJ1-4; D not resolved. V lost 8 bases to trimming and J lost 8 bases, with 27 bases between them. CDR1 GTSNPN and CDR2 SVGIG come from the germline V gene (reference sequence). The CDR3 has 16 amino acids. DNA for the CDR3: TGTGCCAGAACCGGGAACTCCAATTCGGATACAGAAAAACTGTTTTTT. This gives the protein CARTGNSNSDTEKLFF.

The chain employs TRBV28 and TRBJ1-6; 7 bases map to TRBD1. Germline V gives CDR1 MDHEN, CDR2 SYDVKM. The CDR3 is 17 residues long. Trimming cost V 7 bases and J 5 bases; bases outside gene matches: 14. Here the CDR3 DNA reads TGTGCCAGCAATCCCTCTCCGGGACAGTGGGATAATTCACCCCTCCACTTT. Its protein product is CASNPSPGQWDNSPLHF.

V usage is TRBV19 and J usage is TRBJ1-1, with D possibly TRBD1 on 5 matching bases. The CDR3 has 15 residues. The V gene's germline CDR1 is LNHDA and CDR2 SQIVND (reference sequence). Trimming cost V 7 bases and J 0 bases, with 15 bases left between them. CDR3 DNA sequence: TGTGCCAGTACCACAAAGGGACTCATGAACACTGAAGCTTTCTTT. It specifies CASTTKGLMNTEAFF.